This entry features one T cell receptor beta chain sequence. The sample is drawn from a study of cytomegalovirus exposure and HLA in healthy donors. There were likely unrecorded immune exposures, though donors were nominally healthy when sampled. The PCR made use of 60 Vbeta and 13 Jbeta primers. Profiled with immunoSEQ multiplex PCR; TCRdb holds only in-frame clones, not every one. The sample includes roughly 140,000 clones, roughly 80% of them seen just once. The clonotype originates from a female donor in good health and CMV-seronegative. The sequencing input was PBMCs.

The CDR3 DNA reads TGTGCCAGCAGTGAGGGCTACTACGAGCAGTACTTC. Encoded protein: CASSEGYYEQYF. This sequence joins TRBV6-1 and TRBJ2-7; D is undetermined. This CDR3 region has 12 residues. Germline-derived CDR1 and CDR2 are MNHNS and SASEGT. V lost 3 bases and J lost 3, with 6 bases in between.